The 32 T cell receptor beta chains listed next were all sequenced from one sample in a study of T cell changes during pregnancy in multiple sclerosis. Sequencing was performed with immunoSEQ multiplex PCR; in TCRdb, only in-frame clones are kept and a portion is missing. The table records 55,000 to 70,000 clones, 92% of them present only once. The sequences come from peripheral blood, collected in the second trimester of pregnancy. All receptors come from a female donor in good health, enrolled as a control in a pregnancy study.

In this sample, this clone turned up once. The genes are TRBV7-9 and TRBJ2-5; tentative D call: TRBD1 (5 bases). This CDR3 has 14 amino acids. V lost 1 base and J lost 5, with 11 bases in between. Germline values: CDR1 SEHNR, CDR2 FQNEAQ (reference sequence). This CDR3 reads CASSLGAGKETQYF. The CDR3 DNA reads as TGTGCCAGCAGCTTAGGCGCAGGGAAGGAGACCCAGTACTTC. Full variable domain (outside the CDR3, taken from reference TRBV7-9 and TRBJ2-5): DTGVSQNPRHKITKRGQNVTFRCDPISEHNRLYWYRQTLGQGPEFLTYFQNEAQLEKSRLLSDRFSAERPKGSFSTLEIQRTEQGDSAMYLCASSLGAGKETQYFGPGTRLLVL.

The chain uses TRBV9 and TRBJ1-1; 7 bases line up with TRBD1. V shed 2 bases, J shed 3 bases, and the junction held 1 base outside the gene matches. The CDR3 runs to 13 residues. Germline V CDR1 and CDR2: SGDLS, YYNGEE. This CDR3 reads CASSVQGDTEAFF. The DNA of the CDR3 is TGTGCCAGCAGCGTCCAGGGGGACACTGAAGCTTTCTTT.

V usage is TRBV5-6 and J usage is TRBJ2-6; no clear D. The V gene's germline CDR1 is SGHDT and CDR2 YYEEEE. V lost 2 bases, J lost 0 bases, and 6 bases lay in between. This CDR3 spans 15 amino acids. DNA for the CDR3: TGTGCCAGCAGCTTTAAGCTCTCTGGGGCCAACGTCCTGACTTTC. Encoded protein: CASSFKLSGANVLTF.

The chain joins TRBV7-2 to TRBJ2-7, with TRBD2 matching over 11 bases. Germline V CDR1 and CDR2: SGHTA, FQGNSA. Germline trimming cut 1 base from V and 9 bases from J; bases unmatched to any gene: 5. The CDR3 covers 14 residues. The CDR3 coding sequence is TGTGCCAGCAGCTTAGATACGACTAGCGGGGTGCAGTACTTC. This translates into CASSLDTTSGVQYF.

This clone has a single count. The chain carries TRBV10-3 and TRBJ2-7; 7 bases fit TRBD2. V shed 3 bases and J 6 bases; nucleotides not matched to a gene: 2. The CDR3 totals 12 residues. Germline V gives CDR1 ENHRY, CDR2 SYGVKD. The CDR3 DNA is TGTGCCATCAGTGATGGGGAGGGCGAGCAGTACTTC. Amino acid sequence: CAISDGEGEQYF.

The J gene is TRBJ2-7, the V gene TRBV27; D is possibly TRBD1 (5 bases). Germline CDR1 MNHEY, CDR2 SMNVEV (reference sequence). The ends were cut back, 5 bases at V and 2 bases at J, with 19 bases in the middle. The CDR3 spans 16 residues. CDR3 nucleotide sequence: TGTGCCAGCAGTCCCGGTCGACAGCGTGGGACCTACGAGCAGTACTTC. It codes for CASSPGRQRGTYEQYF.

The rearrangement joins TRBV30 to TRBJ1-6, with D hard to call. Trimming left V 0 bases short and J 1 base short, with 10 bases between. Germline loops: CDR1 GTSNPN, CDR2 SVGIG (reference sequence). The CDR3 is made up of 16 amino acids. The CDR3 nucleotides are TGTGCCTGGAGTGTGCCCTCGGGGTCCTATAATTCACCCCTCCACTTT. Its protein is CAWSVPSGSYNSPLHF.

The rearrangement links TRBV15 to TRBJ2-1, with a weak D call TRBD2 (7 bases). The ends were cut back, 5 bases at V and 5 bases at J, with 19 bases in the middle. Germline CDR1 reads LNHNV; CDR2 reads YYDKDF (reference sequence). The CDR3 extends over 16 amino acids. Here the CDR3 DNA reads TGTGCCACCAGCCCCTTGGGGGCTAGCGGAGACAATGAGCAGTTCTTC. Amino acid sequence: CATSPLGASGDNEQFF.

The chain joins TRBV6-1 to TRBJ1-5, with D possibly matching TRBD1 (6 bases). This CDR3 is built from 15 residues. Trimming stripped 4 bases from V and 3 bases from J, with 13 bases between. The germline gives CDR1 MNHNS, CDR2 SASEGT. CDR3 in DNA: TGTGCCAGCAGTGGTCAGGGGCGCAACAATCAGCCCCAGCATTTT. Encoded protein: CASSGQGRNNQPQHF.

This chain links TRBV29-1 with TRBJ2-3; 7 bases line up with TRBD2. Trimming removed 7 bases from V and 1 base from J; junction bases left unmatched: 8. In germline, CDR1 is SQVTM, CDR2 ANQGSEA. The CDR3 is 14 amino acids. For the CDR3, the DNA is TGCAGCGCCACGGGGGGAGAGGGCACAGATACGCAGTATTTT. Encoded protein: CSATGGEGTDTQYF.

CDR3 DNA sequence: TGTGCCAGCAGCTTAGAGGGTACCTACGAGCAGTACTTC. Translating gives CASSLEGTYEQYF. The rearrangement uses TRBV5-5 and TRBJ2-7, with D perhaps TRBD2 (5 bases). CDR1 and CDR2 from the germline V gene are SGHKS and YYEKEE (reference sequence). With 2 bases removed from V and 2 bases from J, the gap between germline ends came to 8 bases. This CDR3 is built from 13 residues.

The V gene is TRBV27, the J gene TRBJ2-2, with 8 bases matching TRBD1. There are 14 residues in the CDR3. V lost 8 bases, J lost 6 bases, and 8 bases stayed unmatched. Germline CDR1 and CDR2: MNHEY and SMNVEV (reference sequence). CDR3 loop: CASRQGIPAGELFF. The CDR3 bases are TGTGCCAGCCGACAGGGGATTCCGGCCGGGGAGCTGTTTTTT.

The chain employs TRBV18 and TRBJ2-7, with 8 positions matching TRBD2. The CDR3 runs 14 residues. In germline, CDR1 is KGHSH, CDR2 LQKENI. V lost 3 bases and J lost 2; bases outside the gene matches: 3. The CDR3 DNA follows: TGTGCCAGCTCACCGGGACTAGGGGCCTACGAGCAGTACTTC. Translation gives CASSPGLGAYEQYF.

The V call is TRBV29-1, the J call TRBJ2-7; 7 bases match TRBD1. The CDR3 runs 14 residues. With 5 bases clipped from V and 3 bases from J, the junction kept 10 bases outside the gene matches. In germline, CDR1 is SQVTM, CDR2 ANQGSEA. In DNA form, the CDR3 reads TGCAGCGTTCGCGCCGGGACAGCTAACTACGAGCAGTACTTC. Its protein is CSVRAGTANYEQYF.

The chain employs TRBV5-4 and TRBJ1-3, with D possibly TRBD1 on 5 matching bases. This CDR3 has 15 amino acids. CDR1 is SGHNT, CDR2 YYREEE, per germline (reference sequence). V lost 0 bases to trimming and J lost 7 bases, with 14 bases between them. The CDR3 spells CASSLAPGRGNTIYF. The CDR3 coding sequence is TGTGCCAGCAGCTTGGCCCCGGGACGGGGGAACACCATATATTTT.

The chain links TRBV5-1 to TRBJ1-4; possibly TRBD1 for D (6 bases). The CDR3 spans 15 residues. V lost 4 bases and J lost 8, with 18 bases in between. CDR1 SGHRS and CDR2 YFSETQ come from the germline V gene. CDR3 region: CASSLSGGAWEKLFF. The CDR3 DNA is TGCGCCAGCAGCCTCTCGGGGGGCGCATGGGAAAAACTGTTTTTT.

This clone occurred once. The chain employs TRBV19 and TRBJ2-1; TRBD2 matches at 10 bases. This CDR3 comprises 15 residues. Germline trimming cut 3 bases from V and 6 bases from J; bases unmatched to any gene: 5. Germline V CDR1 and CDR2: LNHDA, SQIVND (reference sequence). The CDR3 bases are TGTGCCAGTAGTATTGAACTAGCGGGGTTCAATGAGCAGTTCTTC. Its protein product is CASSIELAGFNEQFF. The full variable domain, in which reference TRBV19 and TRBJ2-1 provide the parts outside the CDR3, is DGGITQSPKYLFRKEGQNVTLSCEQNLNHDAMYWYRQDPGQGLRLIYYSQIVNDFQKGDIAEGYSVSREKKESFPLTVTSAQKNPTAFYLCASSIELAGFNEQFFGPGTRLTVL.

The chain joins TRBV30 to TRBJ1-1; no clear D. Deletions cut 1 base from V and 3 bases from J, with 9 bases between. Germline V gives CDR1 GTSNPN, CDR2 SVGIG (reference sequence). The CDR3 consists of 13 residues. CDR3: CAWSGTEYTEAFF. DNA for the CDR3: TGTGCCTGGAGTGGTACAGAGTACACTGAAGCTTTCTTT.

This clone was seen only once. This chain connects TRBV4-3 to TRBJ2-1, with D possibly being TRBD2 (6 bases). This CDR3 is 14 amino acids long. Germline CDR1 and CDR2: LGHNA and YSLEER. V dropped 3 bases and J dropped 6 bases, with 12 bases sitting between them. For the CDR3, the DNA is TGCGCCAGCAGCCAGGACTATACCCCCAATGAGCAGTTCTTC. Protein sequence: CASSQDYTPNEQFF.

V gene TRBV19 combines with J gene TRBJ1-1; D may be TRBD1 (5 bases). The V end lost 4 bases, the J end lost 5 bases, and 11 bases lay between the germline ends. Germline assignment: CDR1 LNHDA and CDR2 SQIVND (reference sequence). The CDR3 spans 13 residues. Here the CDR3 DNA reads TGTGCCAGTAGTAGCGGGGGAGGGACTGAAGCTTTCTTT. Translating it yields CASSSGGGTEAFF.

The rearrangement uses TRBV5-1 and TRBJ1-1; 12 nucleotides agree with TRBD1. The CDR3 runs 14 residues. With V trimmed by 3 bases and J by 4 bases, 1 base remained unmatched. Germline V gives CDR1 SGHRS, CDR2 YFSETQ. The CDR3 here is CASSSGQGATEAFF. CDR3 DNA sequence: TGCGCCAGCAGCTCGGGACAGGGGGCCACTGAAGCTTTCTTT.

The chain uses TRBV6-1 and TRBJ1-2, with TRBD1 matching 9 bases. Germline V gene sequence: CDR1 MNHNS, CDR2 SASEGT. The CDR3 spans 15 residues. V lost 5 bases and J lost 2; bases outside the gene matches: 6. CDR3 region: CASSKRTGENYGYTF. The CDR3 nucleotides are TGTGCCAGCAGTAAGAGGACAGGGGAGAACTATGGCTACACCTTC.

The chain joins TRBV4-3 to TRBJ2-2; D unresolved. Trimming removed 1 base from V and 5 bases from J, with 11 bases in between. CDR1 and CDR2 from the germline V gene are LGHNA and YSLEER. CDR3 length equals 15 residues. CDR3 protein: CASSQVARRTGELFF. The DNA of the CDR3 is TGCGCCAGCAGCCAAGTCGCGAGGAGAACCGGGGAGCTGTTTTTT.

The CDR3 DNA reads TGCGCCAGCAGTGAGTCAAGGGGGCACTACGAGCAGTACTTC. Translated: CASSESRGHYEQYF. The gene calls are TRBV10-2 and TRBJ2-7; 7 bases are a match to TRBD1. The CDR3 contains 14 residues. The trim removed 0 bases at V and 3 bases at J, leaving 2 bases unmatched. Germline values: CDR1 WSHSY, CDR2 SAAADI.

Notes on this clone: Relative to the germline gene, one junction end is altered; a read error may explain this. The chain is built from TRBV7-7 and TRBJ2-2; tentative D call: TRBD2 (6 bases). The CDR3 consists of 14 residues. Germline CDR1 SSHAT, CDR2 FNYEAQ (reference sequence). The CDR3 loop is CASSLSGDTGELFF. The CDR3, as DNA: TGTGCTAGCAGCCTATCGGGGGACACCGGGGAGCTGTTTTTT.

The chain links TRBV19 to TRBJ1-2, with D perhaps matching TRBD1 (5 bases). V lost 5 bases, J lost 4 bases, and 14 bases lay in between. The CDR3 is 14 residues long. From germline, CDR1 is LNHDA and CDR2 SQIVND (reference sequence). The CDR3 DNA reads TGTGCCAGTAGTGACAGAGCAGTAACCTATGGCTACACCTTC. Amino acid sequence: CASSDRAVTYGYTF.

This chain uses TRBV28 with TRBJ2-7; D is ambiguous. Germline loops: CDR1 MDHEN, CDR2 SYDVKM. The CDR3 consists of 12 residues. V lost 5 bases to trimming and J lost 0 bases, with 5 bases between them. This CDR3 reads CASSLSSYEQYF. CDR3 sequence (DNA): TGTGCCAGCAGTCTCAGCTCCTACGAGCAGTACTTC. Combining the CDR3 with reference TRBV28 and TRBJ2-7 gives the whole variable domain DVKVTQSSRYLVKRTGEKVFLECVQDMDHENMFWYRQDPGLGLRLIYFSYDVKMKEKGDIPEGYSVSREKKERFSLILESASTNQTSMYLCASSLSSYEQYFGPGTRLTVT.

J is TRBJ2-3 and V is TRBV12-2; TRBD2 reflects the table's D call only, with no check against the DNA. TRBV12-2 is designated a pseudogene. This CDR3 has 16 residues. CDR3 residues: CASRFESGRATDTQYF. Here the CDR3 DNA reads TGTGCAAGTCGCTTTGAAAGCGGGAGGGCAACAGATACGCAGTATTTT.

This clone came up once. The chain is built from TRBV11-3 and TRBJ2-2, with TRBD1 identical over 10 bases. The CDR3 has 15 amino acids. Germline-derived CDR1 and CDR2 are SGHNT and YENEEA. With V trimmed by 5 bases and J by 4 bases, 4 bases remained unmatched. The CDR3: CASSDGQGGTGELFF. The DNA for the CDR3 is TGTGCCAGCAGCGACGGACAGGGGGGCACCGGGGAGCTGTTTTTT.

The CDR3 protein is CASSLDSGRTGELFF. CDR3 DNA sequence: TGCGCCAGCAGCTTGGACTCGGGGAGGACCGGGGAGCTGTTTTTT. The chain couples TRBV5-1 to TRBJ2-2; D perhaps matches TRBD2 (6 bases). CDR3 length: 15 residues. The V end was cut by 0 bases, the J end by 5 bases, with 11 bases between. CDR1 and CDR2 from the germline V gene are SGHRS and YFSETQ. The variable domain in full, completed from reference TRBV5-1 and TRBJ2-2, reads KAGVTQTPRYLIKTRGQQVTLSCSPISGHRSVSWYQQTPGQGLQFLFEYFSETQRNKGNFPGRFSGRQFSNSRSEMNVSTLELGDSALYLCASSLDSGRTGELFFGEGSRLTVL.

The rearrangement joins TRBV19 to TRBJ1-5, with TRBD1 matching 10 bases. The CDR3 sequence is 18 residues long. Germline trimming cut 6 bases from V and 5 bases from J; bases unmatched to any gene: 16. The V gene's germline CDR1 is LNHDA and CDR2 SQIVND (reference sequence). In nucleotides, the CDR3 is TGTGCCAGTAGGAAATGGGGACAGGGGAGGGTCGTTCATCAGCCCCAGCATTTT. Its protein is CASRKWGQGRVVHQPQHF. Together with reference TRBV19 and TRBJ1-5, the CDR3 gives the full variable domain: DGGITQSPKYLFRKEGQNVTLSCEQNLNHDAMYWYRQDPGQGLRLIYYSQIVNDFQKGDIAEGYSVSREKKESFPLTVTSAQKNPTAFYLCASRKWGQGRVVHQPQHFGDGTRLSIL.

This clone was detected only once. The V and J genes are TRBV29-1 and TRBJ2-3, with 10 bases that match TRBD2. The trim removed 3 bases at V and 4 bases at J, leaving 4 bases unmatched. The CDR3 is 14 residues long. The germline V gene encodes CDR1 SQVTM and CDR2 ANQGSEA. The CDR3 loop is CSVDPLAGADTQYF. The CDR3 region has the DNA TGCAGCGTTGATCCCCTAGCGGGAGCAGATACGCAGTATTTT.